This is a list of T cell receptor beta chains from one sample in a study of shared clonotypes between healthy human individuals. Only in-frame clones appear in the TCRdb table, and some are missing; sequencing was by immunoSEQ multiplex PCR. The sample holds around 1.4 million clones, about 98.5% seen once. The sample comprised naive CD4+ T cells sorted from blood. Source of these receptors: a young man in good health. The CDR3 runs from the conserved cysteine through the conserved F or W. A D gene is named only where the DNA matches it firmly. Not every row has a clone size; where given, it reads once, few, many or a size class.

J | V | D | size | CDR3 | DNA
TRBJ2-7 | TRBV30 | TRBD1 | . | CAWSTAGGYEQYF | TGTGCCTGGAGTACGGCAGGGGGCTACGAGCAGTACTTC
TRBJ2-5 | TRBV5-1 | TRBD2 | . | CASSSQGGGQETQYF | TGCGCCAGCAGCTCCCAGGGCGGGGGCCAAGAGACCCAGTACTTC
TRBJ2-4 | TRBV15 | . | . | CATSPSGAIAKNIQYF | TGTGCCACCAGCCCCTCGGGGGCAATAGCCAAAAACATTCAGTACTTC
TRBJ2-7 | TRBV2 | . | . | CASSEESGSYEQYF | TGTGCCAGCAGTGAAGAGAGCGGCTCCTACGAGCAGTACTTC
TRBJ2-3 | TRBV7-9 | . | . | CASSFFANTDTQYF | TGTGCCAGCAGCTTCTTCGCTAACACAGATACGCAGTATTTT
TRBJ1-1 | TRBV14 | TRBD1 | once | CASSQRQGGENTEAFF | TGTGCCAGCAGCCAACGGCAGGGGGGAGAGAACACTGAAGCTTTCTTT
TRBJ2-7 | TRBV30 | TRBD2 | . | CASGTSTYEQYF | TGTGCCTCTGGGACTAGTACCTACGAGCAGTACTTC
TRBJ2-7 | TRBV11-3 | . | . | CASSLGGSMGYEQYF | TGTGCCAGCAGCTTAGGAGGGTCTATGGGCTACGAGCAGTACTTC
TRBJ2-5 | TRBV4-3 | . | . | CASSQEAGETQYF | TGCGCCAGCAGCCAAGAAGCGGGAGAGACCCAGTACTTC
TRBJ2-7 | TRBV28 | . | . | CASRYHYEQYF | TGTGCCAGCAGATATCACTACGAGCAGTACTTC
TRBJ2-7 | TRBV5-5 | TRBD1 | . | CASSSLQGSLSYEQYF | TGTGCCAGCAGCTCGCTACAGGGGTCCCTCTCCTACGAGCAGTACTTC
TRBJ2-2 | TRBV5-1 | TRBD1 | . | CASSSWTGIHGELFF | TGCGCCAGCAGCTCATGGACAGGGATACACGGGGAGCTGTTTTTT
TRBJ2-7 | TRBV28 | . | . | CASSLHSGVYEQYF | TGTGCCAGCAGTTTACATTCCGGGGTTTACGAGCAGTACTTC
TRBJ1-1 | TRBV25-1 | . | . | CASSLSRERSTEAFF | TGTGCCAGCAGTCTATCTCGAGAGCGCAGCACTGAAGCTTTCTTT
TRBJ2-1 | TRBV29-1 | TRBD2 | . | CSGAGTSGHNEQFF | TGCAGCGGCGCCGGGACTAGCGGTCACAATGAGCAGTTCTTC
TRBJ2-7 | TRBV5-4 | TRBD1 | . | CASSWGQGPYEQYF | TGTGCCAGCAGCTGGGGACAGGGCCCCTACGAGCAGTACTTC
TRBJ2-7 | TRBV7-2 | TRBD2 | . | CASSFGLAGGSRSSYEQYF | TGTGCCAGCAGCTTCGGACTAGCGGGAGGGTCGAGGAGCTCCTACGAGCAGTACTTC
TRBJ2-1 | TRBV28 | . | once | CASSLVGGREQFF | TGTGCCAGCAGCCTTGTTGGGGGGCGTGAGCAGTTCTTC
TRBJ1-1 | TRBV18 | . | . | CASSPKTTTGSNTEAFF | TGTGCCAGCTCACCGAAAACTACCACAGGAAGCAACACTGAAGCTTTCTTT
TRBJ2-7 | TRBV28 | TRBD1 | . | CASRSGQGRGYEQYF | TGTGCCAGCAGATCGGGACAGGGAAGAGGCTACGAGCAGTACTTC
TRBJ1-2 | TRBV7-9 | . | . | CASSVGQIYGYTF | TGTGCCAGCAGCGTTGGACAGATCTATGGCTACACCTTC
TRBJ2-7 | TRBV5-4 | . | . | CASSLDRRGSSYEQYF | TGTGCCAGCAGCTTGGATCGCAGGGGTAGCTCCTACGAGCAGTACTTC
TRBJ2-1 | TRBV6-1 | TRBD1 | . | CASSHGQGNEQFF | TGTGCCAGCAGTCACGGACAGGGTAATGAGCAGTTCTTC
TRBJ2-6 | TRBV6-4 | . | . | CASSDSALGYSGANVLTF | TGTGCCAGCAGTGACTCCGCTCTGGGTTATAGCGGGGCCAACGTCCTGACTTTC
TRBJ2-5 | TRBV5-1 | TRBD2 | . | CASSLVTSGSGETQYF | TGCGCCAGCAGCTTGGTAACTAGCGGGAGTGGGGAGACCCAGTACTTC
TRBJ2-1 | TRBV2 | TRBD1 | . | CASTRNGQGAQEQFF | TGTGCCAGCACCCGAAATGGACAGGGGGCGCAGGAGCAGTTCTTC
TRBJ2-5 | TRBV19 | TRBD2 | . | CASSSKGLAGIETQYF | TGTGCCAGTAGTTCAAAAGGACTAGCGGGAATCGAGACCCAGTACTTC
TRBJ1-4 | TRBV7-6 | . | . | CASSSSGATNEKLFF | TGTGCCAGCAGCTCATCAGGGGCAACTAATGAAAAACTGTTTTTT
TRBJ1-4 | TRBV29-1 | . | once | CSVAPDKYEKLFF | TGCAGCGTTGCCCCGGACAAGTATGAAAAACTGTTTTTT
TRBJ2-3 | TRBV27 | . | . | CASSFSGSTDTQYF | TGTGCCAGCAGTTTCAGCGGGAGCACAGATACGCAGTATTTT
TRBJ2-1 | TRBV11-2 | . | . | CASSGLRGRNNEQFF | TGTGCCAGCAGTGGGCTTAGAGGCAGAAACAATGAGCAGTTCTTC
TRBJ2-7 | TRBV6-5 | . | . | CASAPYEQYF | TGTGCCAGCGCTCCCTACGAGCAGTACTTC
TRBJ1-1 | TRBV18 | . | . | CASSPEVMNTEAFF | TGTGCCAGCTCACCAGAAGTAATGAACACTGAAGCTTTCTTT
TRBJ2-1 | TRBV5-5 | . | . | CASRTMPGGEQFF | TGTGCCAGCAGAACGATGCCCGGGGGTGAGCAGTTCTTC
TRBJ1-3 | TRBV2 | TRBD1 | . | CASSEPGGQGVGNTIYF | TGTGCCAGCAGTGAGCCCGGGGGACAGGGGGTCGGAAACACCATATATTTT
TRBJ1-4 | TRBV7-2 | TRBD1 | . | CASSPRDSREKLFF | TGTGCCAGCAGCCCCCGGGACAGCCGTGAAAAACTGTTTTTT
TRBJ2-7 | TRBV6-1 | TRBD1 | . | CASSVTGQRYEQYF | TGTGCCAGCAGTGTAACGGGACAGCGCTACGAGCAGTACTTC
TRBJ1-1 | TRBV11-3 | . | . | CASSFSVNTEAFF | TGTGCCAGCAGCTTTTCAGTGAACACTGAAGCTTTCTTT
TRBJ1-2 | TRBV5-4 | . | . | CASSPTAVGGYTF | TGTGCCAGCAGTCCTACAGCAGTGGGCGGCTACACCTTC
TRBJ2-2 | TRBV15 | . | . | CATSRAFPANTGELFF | TGTGCCACCAGCAGAGCCTTTCCCGCGAACACCGGGGAGCTGTTTTTT
TRBJ2-3 | TRBV7-3 | . | . | CASSLDRTRNTDTQYF | TGTGCCAGCAGCTTAGATAGGACAAGAAACACAGATACGCAGTATTTT
TRBJ2-3 | TRBV7-2 | . | . | CASSSGLLTDTQYF | TGTGCCAGCAGCTCGGGACTTCTCACAGATACGCAGTATTTT
TRBJ1-1 | TRBV6-6 | TRBD1 | . | CASSLTGDTEAFF | TGTGCCAGCAGCCTTACAGGGGACACTGAAGCTTTCTTT
TRBJ2-1 | TRBV5-4 | TRBD1 | . | CASSSQGVPYNEQFF | TGTGCCAGCAGCTCACAGGGGGTCCCCTACAATGAGCAGTTCTTC